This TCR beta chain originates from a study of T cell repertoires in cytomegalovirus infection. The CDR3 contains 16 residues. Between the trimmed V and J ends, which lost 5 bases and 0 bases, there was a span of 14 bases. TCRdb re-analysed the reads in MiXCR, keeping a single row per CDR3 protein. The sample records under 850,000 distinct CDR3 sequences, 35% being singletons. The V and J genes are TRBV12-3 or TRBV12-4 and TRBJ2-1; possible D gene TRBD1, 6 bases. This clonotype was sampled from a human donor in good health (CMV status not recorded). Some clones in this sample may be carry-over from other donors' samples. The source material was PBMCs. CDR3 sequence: CASSADRRSSYNEQFF. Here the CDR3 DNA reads TGTGCCAGCAGTGCCGACAGGCGGAGCTCCTACAATGAGCAGTTCTTC.